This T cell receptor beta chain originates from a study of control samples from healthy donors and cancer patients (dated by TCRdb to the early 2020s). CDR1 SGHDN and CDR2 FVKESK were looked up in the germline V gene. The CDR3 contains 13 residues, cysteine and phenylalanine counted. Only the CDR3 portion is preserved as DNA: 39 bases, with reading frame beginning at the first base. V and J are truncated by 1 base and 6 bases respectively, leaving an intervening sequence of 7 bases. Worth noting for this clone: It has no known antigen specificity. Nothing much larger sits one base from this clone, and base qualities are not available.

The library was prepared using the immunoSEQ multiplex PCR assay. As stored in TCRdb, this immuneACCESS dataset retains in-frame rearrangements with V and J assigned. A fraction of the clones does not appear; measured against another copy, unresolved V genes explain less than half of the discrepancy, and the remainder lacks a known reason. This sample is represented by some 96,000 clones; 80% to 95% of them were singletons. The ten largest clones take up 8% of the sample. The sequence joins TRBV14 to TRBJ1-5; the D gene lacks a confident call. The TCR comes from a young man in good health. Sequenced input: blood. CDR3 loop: CASSQGSVQPQHF. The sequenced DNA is TGTGCCAGCAGCCAAGGATCCGTTCAGCCCCAGCATTTT.